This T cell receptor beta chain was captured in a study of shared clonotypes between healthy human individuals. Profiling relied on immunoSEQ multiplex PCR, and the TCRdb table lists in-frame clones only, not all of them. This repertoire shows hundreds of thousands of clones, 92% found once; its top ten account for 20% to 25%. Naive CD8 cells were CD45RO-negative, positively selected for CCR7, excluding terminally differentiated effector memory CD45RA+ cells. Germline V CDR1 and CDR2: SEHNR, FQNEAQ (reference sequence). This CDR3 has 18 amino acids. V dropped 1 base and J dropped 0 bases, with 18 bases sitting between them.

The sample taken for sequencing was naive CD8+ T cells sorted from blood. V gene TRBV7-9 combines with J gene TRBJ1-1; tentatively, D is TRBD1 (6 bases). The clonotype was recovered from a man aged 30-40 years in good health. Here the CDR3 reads CASSLGPRTDHMNTEAFF. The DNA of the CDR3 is TGTGCCAGCAGCTTAGGTCCCAGGACAGACCACATGAACACTGAAGCTTTCTTT.